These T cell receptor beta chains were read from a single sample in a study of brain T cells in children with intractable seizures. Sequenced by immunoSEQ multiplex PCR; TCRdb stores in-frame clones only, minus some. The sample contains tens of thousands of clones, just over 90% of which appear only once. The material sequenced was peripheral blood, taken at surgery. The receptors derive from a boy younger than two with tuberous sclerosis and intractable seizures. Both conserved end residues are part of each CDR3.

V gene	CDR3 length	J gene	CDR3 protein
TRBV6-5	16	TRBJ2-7	CASSYSTAGGSYEQYF
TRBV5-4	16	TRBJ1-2	CASSLGGGSRVYGYTF
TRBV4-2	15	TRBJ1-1	CASSQGPGANTEAFF
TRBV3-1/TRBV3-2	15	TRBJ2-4	CASSLGAGTKNIQYF
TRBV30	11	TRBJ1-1	CAWSTNTEAFF
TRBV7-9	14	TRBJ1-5	CASSLGDPYQPQHF
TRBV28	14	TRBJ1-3	CASSDAYSGNTIYF
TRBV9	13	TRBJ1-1	CASSGIGNTEAFF
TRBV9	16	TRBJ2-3	CASSARFRGRTDTQYF
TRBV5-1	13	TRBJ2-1	CASSLAPYNEQFF
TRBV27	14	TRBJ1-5	CASSSPGGNQPQHF
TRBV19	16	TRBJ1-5	CASRRIVGGDGQPQHF
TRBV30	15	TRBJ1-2	CAWSTLSTVVYGYTF
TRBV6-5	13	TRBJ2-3	CASRRRTTDTQYF
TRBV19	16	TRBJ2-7	CASSKAGVLPVGEQYF
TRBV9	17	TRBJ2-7	CASSVAGGAELTYEQYF
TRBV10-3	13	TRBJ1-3	CAISGVGGNTIYF
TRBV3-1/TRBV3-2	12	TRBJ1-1	CASSWGPTEAFF
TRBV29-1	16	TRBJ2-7	CSVETGTSGGLLEQYF
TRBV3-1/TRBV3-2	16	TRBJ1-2	CASSHAGTGAHYGYTF
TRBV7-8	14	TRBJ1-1	CASSPILDGREAFF
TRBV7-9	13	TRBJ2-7	CASNNGLSYEQYF
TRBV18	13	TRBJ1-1	CASSPFGDTEAFF
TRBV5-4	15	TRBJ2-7	CASSFLASPPYEQYF
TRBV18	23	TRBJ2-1	CASSPNPTRTSGRADWSYNEQFF
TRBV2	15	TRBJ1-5	CASRTGGFSNQPQHF
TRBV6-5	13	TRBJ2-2	CASSVTNTGELFF
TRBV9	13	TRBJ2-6	CASSVASTNVLTF
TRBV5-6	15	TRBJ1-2	CASSQRDIPHYGYTF
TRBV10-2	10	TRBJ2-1	CASSGYEQFF
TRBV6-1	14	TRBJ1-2	CASSEAPSYYGYTF
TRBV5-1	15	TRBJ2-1	CASSLFPSSYNEQFF
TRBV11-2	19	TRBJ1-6	CASSPLEAGGAWYNSPLHF
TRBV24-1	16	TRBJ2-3	CATSDLRGLNTDTQYF
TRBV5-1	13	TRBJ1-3	CASSLGSGNTIYF
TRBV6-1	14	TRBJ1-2	CASSEARQGSAYTF
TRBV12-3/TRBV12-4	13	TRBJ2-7	CASKGGRTYEQYF
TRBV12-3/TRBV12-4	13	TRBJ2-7	CASSFREEGEQYF
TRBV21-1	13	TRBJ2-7	CASSKGSFYEQYF
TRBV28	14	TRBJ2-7	CASSLLTSPYEQYF
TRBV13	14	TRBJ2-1	CASSPRLEYNEQFF
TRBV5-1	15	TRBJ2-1	CASSDGTSGYNEQFF
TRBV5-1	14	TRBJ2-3	CATGTYFGTDTQYF